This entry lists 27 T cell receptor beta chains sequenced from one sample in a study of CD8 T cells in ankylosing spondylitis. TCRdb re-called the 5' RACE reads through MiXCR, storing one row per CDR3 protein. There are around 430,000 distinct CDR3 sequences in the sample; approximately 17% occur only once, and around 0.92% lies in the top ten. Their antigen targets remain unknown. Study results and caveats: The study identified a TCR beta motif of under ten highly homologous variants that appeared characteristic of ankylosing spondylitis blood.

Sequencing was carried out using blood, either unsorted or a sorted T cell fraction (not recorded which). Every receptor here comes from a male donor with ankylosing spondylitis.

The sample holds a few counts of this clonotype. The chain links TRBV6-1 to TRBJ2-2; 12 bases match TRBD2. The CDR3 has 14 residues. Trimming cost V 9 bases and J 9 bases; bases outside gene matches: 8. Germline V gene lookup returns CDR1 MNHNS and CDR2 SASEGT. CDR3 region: CASLRLAGDRELFF. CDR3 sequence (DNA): TGTGCCAGTCTGAGACTAGCGGGAGACCGGGAGCTGTTTTTT.

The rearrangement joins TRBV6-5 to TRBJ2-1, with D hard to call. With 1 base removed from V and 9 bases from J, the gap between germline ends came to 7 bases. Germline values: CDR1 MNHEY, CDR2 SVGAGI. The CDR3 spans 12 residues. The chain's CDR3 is CASSYWGREQFF. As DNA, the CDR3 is TGTGCCAGCAGTTACTGGGGTCGTGAGCAGTTCTTC.

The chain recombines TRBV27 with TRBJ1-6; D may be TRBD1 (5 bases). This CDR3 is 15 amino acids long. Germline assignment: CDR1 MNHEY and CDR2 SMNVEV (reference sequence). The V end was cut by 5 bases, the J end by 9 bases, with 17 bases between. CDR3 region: CASSRGRDGTSPLHF. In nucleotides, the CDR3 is TGTGCCAGCAGTCGAGGGCGGGACGGGACTTCACCCCTCCACTTT.

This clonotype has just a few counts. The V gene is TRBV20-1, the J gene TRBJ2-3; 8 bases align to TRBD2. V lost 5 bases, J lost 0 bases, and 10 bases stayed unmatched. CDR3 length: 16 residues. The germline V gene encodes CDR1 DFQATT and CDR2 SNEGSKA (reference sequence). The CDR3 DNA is TGCAGTGCTGGACCCGGGGGGGCCCCTAGCACAGATACGCAGTATTTT. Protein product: CSAGPGGAPSTDTQYF.

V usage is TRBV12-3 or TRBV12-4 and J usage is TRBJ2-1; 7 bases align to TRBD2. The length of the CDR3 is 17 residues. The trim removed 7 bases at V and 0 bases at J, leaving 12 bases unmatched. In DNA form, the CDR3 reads TGTGCCAGCACCCCGAGCCCCGGGGGGAGCTCCTACAATGAGCAGTTCTTC. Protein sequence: CASTPSPGGSSYNEQFF.

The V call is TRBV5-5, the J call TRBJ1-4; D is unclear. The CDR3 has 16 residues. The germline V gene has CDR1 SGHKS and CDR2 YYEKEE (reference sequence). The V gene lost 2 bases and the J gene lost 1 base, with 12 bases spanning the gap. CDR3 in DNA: TGTGCCAGCAGCTTATCCTACGGTAAAACTAATGAAAAACTGTTTTTT. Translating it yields CASSLSYGKTNEKLFF.

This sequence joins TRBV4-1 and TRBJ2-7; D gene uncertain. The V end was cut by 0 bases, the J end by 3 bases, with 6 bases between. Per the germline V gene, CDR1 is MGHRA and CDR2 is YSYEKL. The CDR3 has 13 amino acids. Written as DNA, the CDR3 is TGCGCCAGCAGCCAAGATCGAGACTACGAGCAGTACTTC. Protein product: CASSQDRDYEQYF.

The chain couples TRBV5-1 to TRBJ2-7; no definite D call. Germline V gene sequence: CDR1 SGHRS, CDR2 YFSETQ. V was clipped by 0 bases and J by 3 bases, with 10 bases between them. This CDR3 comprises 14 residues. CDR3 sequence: CASSLGGDHYEQYF. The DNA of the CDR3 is TGCGCCAGCAGCTTGGGTGGAGACCACTACGAGCAGTACTTC.

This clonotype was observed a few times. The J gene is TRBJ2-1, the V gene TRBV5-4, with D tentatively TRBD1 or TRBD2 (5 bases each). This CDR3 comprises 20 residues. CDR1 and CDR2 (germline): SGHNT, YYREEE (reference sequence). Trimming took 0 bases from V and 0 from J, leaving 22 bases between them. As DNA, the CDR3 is TGTGCCAGCAGCTTGGCCATGGGGGATAAGCGGTTAAGCTCCTACAATGAGCAGTTCTTC. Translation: CASSLAMGDKRLSSYNEQFF.

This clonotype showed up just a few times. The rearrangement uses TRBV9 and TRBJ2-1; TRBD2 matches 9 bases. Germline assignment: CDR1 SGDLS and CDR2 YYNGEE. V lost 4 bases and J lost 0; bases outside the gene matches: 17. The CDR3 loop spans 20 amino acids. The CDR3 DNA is TGTGCCAGCAGCCCCCGGGGGGCGGGAGGGCGAATCAGCTCCTACAATGAGCAGTTCTTC. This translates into CASSPRGAGGRISSYNEQFF.

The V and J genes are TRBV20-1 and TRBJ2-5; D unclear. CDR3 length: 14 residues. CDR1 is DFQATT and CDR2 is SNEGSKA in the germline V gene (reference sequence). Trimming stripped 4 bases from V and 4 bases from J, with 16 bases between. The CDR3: CSAIELQLGETQYF. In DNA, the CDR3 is TGCAGTGCTATAGAGCTCCAGCTCGGAGAGACCCAGTACTTC.

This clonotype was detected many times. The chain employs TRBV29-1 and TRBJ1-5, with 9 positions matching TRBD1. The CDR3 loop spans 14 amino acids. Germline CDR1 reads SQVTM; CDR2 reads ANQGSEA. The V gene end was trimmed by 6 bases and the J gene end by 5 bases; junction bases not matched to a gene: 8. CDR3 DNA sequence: TGCAGCGTGGCAACAGGGGGCGCGGATCAGCCCCAGCATTTT. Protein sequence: CSVATGGADQPQHF.

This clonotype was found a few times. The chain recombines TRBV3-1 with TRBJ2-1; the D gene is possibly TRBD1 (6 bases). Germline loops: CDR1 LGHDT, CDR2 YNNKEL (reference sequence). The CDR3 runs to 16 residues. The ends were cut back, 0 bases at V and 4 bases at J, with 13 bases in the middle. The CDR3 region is CASSQDARGGYNEQFF. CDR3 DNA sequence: TGTGCCAGCAGCCAAGATGCCAGGGGTGGGTACAATGAGCAGTTCTTC.

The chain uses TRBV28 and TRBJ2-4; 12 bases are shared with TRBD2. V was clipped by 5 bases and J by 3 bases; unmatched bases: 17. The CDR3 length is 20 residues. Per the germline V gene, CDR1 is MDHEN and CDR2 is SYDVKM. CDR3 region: CASSTASGGANWGVKNIQYF. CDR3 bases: TGTGCCAGCAGTACCGCTAGCGGGGGGGCGAATTGGGGAGTCAAAAACATTCAGTACTTC.

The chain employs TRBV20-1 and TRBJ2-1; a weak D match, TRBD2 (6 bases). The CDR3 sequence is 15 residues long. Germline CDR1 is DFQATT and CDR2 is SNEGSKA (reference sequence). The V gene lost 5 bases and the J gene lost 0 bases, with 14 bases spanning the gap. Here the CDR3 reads CSAEREASSYNEQFF. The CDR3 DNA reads TGCAGTGCTGAGAGGGAGGCTAGCTCCTACAATGAGCAGTTCTTC.

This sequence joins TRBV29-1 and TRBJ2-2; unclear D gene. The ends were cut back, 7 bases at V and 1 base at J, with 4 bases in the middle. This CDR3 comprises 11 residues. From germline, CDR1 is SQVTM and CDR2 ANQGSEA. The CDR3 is CSGQNTGELFF. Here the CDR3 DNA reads TGCAGCGGACAGAACACCGGGGAGCTGTTTTTT.

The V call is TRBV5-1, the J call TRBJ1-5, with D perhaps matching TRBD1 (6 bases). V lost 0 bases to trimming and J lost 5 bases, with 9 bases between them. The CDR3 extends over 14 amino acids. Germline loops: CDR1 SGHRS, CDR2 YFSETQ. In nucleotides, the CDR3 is TGCGCCAGCAGCTTGGAGGGACATTATCAGCCCCAGCATTTT. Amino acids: CASSLEGHYQPQHF.

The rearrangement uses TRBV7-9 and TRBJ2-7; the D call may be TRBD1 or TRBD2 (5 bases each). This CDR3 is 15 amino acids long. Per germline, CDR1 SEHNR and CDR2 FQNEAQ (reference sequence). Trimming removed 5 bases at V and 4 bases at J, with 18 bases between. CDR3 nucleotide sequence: TGTGCCAGCAGCGCCTTCCCGGGACGGACGTACGAGCAGTACTTC. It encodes CASSAFPGRTYEQYF.

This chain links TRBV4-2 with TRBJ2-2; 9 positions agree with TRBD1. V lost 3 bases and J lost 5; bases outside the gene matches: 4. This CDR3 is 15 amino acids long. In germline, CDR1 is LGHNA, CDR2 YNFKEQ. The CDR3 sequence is CASSHPGQGTGELFF. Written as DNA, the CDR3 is TGTGCCAGCAGCCACCCGGGACAGGGTACCGGGGAGCTGTTTTTT.

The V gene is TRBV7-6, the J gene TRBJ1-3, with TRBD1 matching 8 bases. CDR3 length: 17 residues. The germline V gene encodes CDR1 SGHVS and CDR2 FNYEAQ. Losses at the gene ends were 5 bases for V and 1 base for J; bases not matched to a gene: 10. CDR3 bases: TGTGCCAGCAGCGCCCAACAGTGGACAGGGTCTGGAAACACCATATATTTT. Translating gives CASSAQQWTGSGNTIYF.

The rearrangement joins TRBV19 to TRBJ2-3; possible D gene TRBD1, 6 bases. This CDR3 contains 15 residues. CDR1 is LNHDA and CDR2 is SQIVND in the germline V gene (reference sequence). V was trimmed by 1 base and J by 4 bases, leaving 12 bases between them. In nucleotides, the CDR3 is TGTGCCAGTAGTATAGGTTCACAGGGTTCAGATACGCAGTATTTT. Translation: CASSIGSQGSDTQYF.

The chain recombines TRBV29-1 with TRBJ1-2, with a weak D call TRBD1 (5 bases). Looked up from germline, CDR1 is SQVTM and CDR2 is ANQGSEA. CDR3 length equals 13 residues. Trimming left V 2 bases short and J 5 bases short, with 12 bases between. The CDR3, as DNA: TGCAGCGTTGAAACAGGAGAGAGGTATGGCTACACCTTC. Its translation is CSVETGERYGYTF. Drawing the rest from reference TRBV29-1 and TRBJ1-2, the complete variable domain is SAVISQKPSRDICQRGTSLTIQCQVDSQVTMMFWYRQQPGQSLTLIATANQGSEATYESGFVIDKFPISRPNLTFSTLTVSNMSPEDSSIYLCSVETGERYGYTFGSGTRLTVV.

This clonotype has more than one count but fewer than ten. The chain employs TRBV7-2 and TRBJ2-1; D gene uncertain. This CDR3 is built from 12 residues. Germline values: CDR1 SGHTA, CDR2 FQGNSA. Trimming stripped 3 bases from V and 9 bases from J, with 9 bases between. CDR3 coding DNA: TGTGCCAGCAGCTTTCTCGGAGTTGAGCAGTTCTTC. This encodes CASSFLGVEQFF.

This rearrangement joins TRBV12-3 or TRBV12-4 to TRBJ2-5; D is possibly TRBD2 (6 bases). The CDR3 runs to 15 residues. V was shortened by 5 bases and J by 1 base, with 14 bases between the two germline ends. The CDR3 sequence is CASSQVSAGQETQYF. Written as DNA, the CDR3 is TGTGCCAGCAGTCAAGTGTCAGCGGGCCAAGAGACCCAGTACTTC.

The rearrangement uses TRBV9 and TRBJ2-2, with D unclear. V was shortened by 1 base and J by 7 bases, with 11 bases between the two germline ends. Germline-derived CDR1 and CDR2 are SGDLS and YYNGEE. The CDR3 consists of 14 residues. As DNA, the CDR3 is TGTGCCAGCAGCGTAACTACAGACCTCGGGGAGCTGTTTTTT. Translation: CASSVTTDLGELFF.

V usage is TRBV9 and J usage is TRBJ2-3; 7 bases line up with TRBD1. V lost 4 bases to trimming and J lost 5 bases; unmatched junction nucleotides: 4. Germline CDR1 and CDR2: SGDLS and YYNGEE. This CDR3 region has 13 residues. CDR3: CASSRGGRDTQYF. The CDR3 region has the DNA TGTGCCAGCAGCCGAGGGGGCAGAGATACGCAGTATTTT.

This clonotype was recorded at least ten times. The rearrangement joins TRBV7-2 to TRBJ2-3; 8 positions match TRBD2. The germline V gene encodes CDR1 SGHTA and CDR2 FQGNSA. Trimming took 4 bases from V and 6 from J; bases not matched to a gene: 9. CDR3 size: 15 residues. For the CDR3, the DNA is TGTGCCAGCAGCTCCCGCCTTGGACTAGCTGATACGCAGTATTTT. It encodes CASSSRLGLADTQYF.